This T cell receptor (beta chain) comes out of a study of sequential checkpoint blockade in melanoma. Study-wide background: Arm A got nivolumab then ipilimumab; arm B the reverse, 1:1. TCRβ was sequenced from DNA of 90 to 95 pretreatment tumors. Twenty-two patients had tumor biopsies before treatment and at week 13.

Findings of the study overall: Clinical benefit was about 30 times likelier when tumor T-cell fraction and clonality increased.

Profiled with immunoSEQ multiplex PCR; TCRdb holds only in-frame clones, not every one. The table lists roughly 20,000 clones, around 25% of them singletons. Treatment meaning: randomized to nivolumab then ipilimumab (arm A) or the reverse (arm B). This clone showed up just a few times. Its antigen remains unidentified. The CDR3 consists of 17 residues. From germline, CDR1 is KGHSH and CDR2 LQKENI. Trimming cost V 5 bases and J 1 base; bases outside gene matches: 10. The rearrangement links TRBV18 to TRBJ2-7; 11 bases match TRBD1. Sample: tumor tissue (inferred from file names), taken from a patient given nivolumab and ipilimumab in sequence. This clonotype was sampled from a human donor with melanoma. The CDR3 region has the DNA TGTGCCAGCTCATACCGGACAGGGGGCCCCAAGTCCTACGAGCAGTACTTC. Protein product: CASSYRTGGPKSYEQYF.